The entry below gives a single TCR beta chain sequence along with its context. As yet, its antigen is unknown. The data were produced by immunoSEQ multiplex PCR, yet TCRdb's version contains in-frame clones alone and is incomplete. The repertoire holds approximately 1,500,000 clones, around 95% seen once, with roughly 1.2% in the top ten. This record belongs to a study of shared clonotypes between healthy human individuals. Notes on the study in general: Richness estimates generally favored naive over memory subsets. Approximately 4.5% was the fraction of naive CD4 clonotypes found shared across several donors.

All participating donors were Caucasian adults from Nashville, Tennessee. The CDR3 runs 14 residues. Germline lookup yields CDR1 ENHRY and CDR2 SYGVKD. Trimming cost V 6 bases and J 6 bases, with 15 bases left between them. The sequence was obtained from a man younger than 40 in good health. Source material: naive CD4+ T cells sorted from blood. Documented subset: CD45RA+ positively selected. This sequence joins TRBV10-3 and TRBJ1-5, with a possible D match to TRBD1 (5 bases). The DNA for the CDR3 is TGTGCCATCAGGGGGGGGAGCTCCGGTCAGCCCCAGCATTTT. It codes for CAIRGGSSGQPQHF.